Listed here are 12 T cell receptor beta chains from one sample, sequenced in a study of glioma-infiltrating T cells (dated by TCRdb to about 2016). Sequencing was performed on an Illumina MiSeq. TCR alpha and beta CDR3 regions were amplified with the iRepertoire nested amplicon-rescue multiplex PCR (arm-PCR) platform from RNA. TCRdb ran its own pipeline on the public reads, namely fastp trimming at Q25 and MiXCR clone calling, and kept in-frame beta chains. Entries that share a CDR3 protein sequence are merged under the most common genes and DNA. This sample is represented by over 130,000 distinct CDR3 sequences; more than 35% of them were singletons. The ten most abundant clones make up 15% to 25% of the sample. Sequencing used glioma tissue, nonneoplastic brain tissue, or PBMCs (not recorded which). These receptors were obtained from a human donor with low-grade glioma or glioblastoma, undergoing nonglioma brain surgery, or in good health (not recorded which).

Worth noting for this clonotype: The junction and the germline gene differ at one end; a read error may be behind it. The CDR3 nucleotides read TGTGCTAGCAGCTCGGGACCCTGGGACGAAAAACTGTTTTTT. Its protein product is CASSSGPWDEKLFF. This chain connects TRBV7-7 to TRBJ1-4; D possibly corresponds to TRBD1 (5 bases). CDR1 and CDR2 from the germline V gene are SSHAT and FNYEAQ (reference sequence). CDR3 length: 14 residues. Full variable domain (remainder filled in from reference TRBV7-7 and TRBJ1-4): GAGVSQSPRYKVTKRGQDVTLRCDPISSHATLYWYQQALGQGPEFLTYFNYEAQPDKSGLPSDRFSAERPEGSISTLTIQRTEQRDSAMYRCASSSGPWDEKLFFGSGTQLSVL.

The CDR3 DNA reads TGTGCCAGCAGCCCTAGGTGGGGCTCCTTCGGCTACACCTTC. This encodes CASSPRWGSFGYTF. The chain is built from TRBV27 and TRBJ1-2; tentatively, D is TRBD1 (5 bases). The germline CDR1 and CDR2 sequences are MNHEY and SMNVEV (reference sequence). There are 14 residues in the CDR3. The V end was cut by 6 bases, the J end by 8 bases, with 19 bases between.

The CDR3 is CASSAGTGNNEQFF. CDR3 DNA: TGTGCCAGCAGCGCCGGGACAGGGAACAATGAGCAGTTCTTC. The genes are TRBV7-2 and TRBJ2-1; TRBD1 aligns across 9 bases. The CDR3 sequence is 14 residues long. In germline, CDR1 is SGHTA, CDR2 FQGNSA. With 5 bases clipped from V and 5 bases from J, the junction kept 4 bases outside the gene matches. Full variable domain (missing parts from reference TRBV7-2 and TRBJ2-1): GAGVSQSPSNKVTEKGKDVELRCDPISGHTALYWYRQSLGQGLEFLIYFQGNSAPDKSGLPSDRFSAERTGGSVSTLTIQRTQQEDSAVYLCASSAGTGNNEQFFGPGTRLTVL.

On this clonotype itself: A much larger clone lies one base from this, so it may be a read error. This chain uses TRBV28 with TRBJ2-7; D may be TRBD1 or TRBD2 (5 bases each). Germline CDR1 and CDR2: MDHEN and SYDVKM. The V gene lost 7 bases and the J gene lost 5 bases, with 9 bases spanning the gap. The CDR3 is made up of 11 amino acids. CDR3 protein: CASIRDHEQYF. The CDR3 DNA sequence: TGTGCCAGCATCCGGGACCACGAGCAGTACTTC.

This clonotype appeared a few times. V is TRBV6-1 and J is TRBJ2-3, with no clear D. CDR3 length: 13 amino acids. In germline, CDR1 is MNHNS, CDR2 SASEGT. V was clipped by 7 bases and J by 0 bases, with 8 bases between them. The DNA of the CDR3 is TGTGCCAGCACCCCACAGAGCACAGATACGCAGTATTTT. Its translation: CASTPQSTDTQYF.

This CDR3 is CASSRAASPDTQYF. CDR3 nucleotide sequence: TGTGCCAGCAGTAGGGCGGCTAGCCCAGATACGCAGTATTTT. The V call is TRBV2, the J call TRBJ2-3; perhaps TRBD2 as D (5 bases). CDR3 size: 14 residues. V was clipped by 5 bases and J by 4 bases, with 13 bases between them. Germline CDR1 is SNHLY and CDR2 is FYNNEI.

This clonotype came up many times. J is TRBJ1-5 and V is TRBV7-2; TRBD1 aligns across 8 bases. From germline, CDR1 is SGHTA and CDR2 FQGNSA. With V trimmed by 5 bases and J by 4 bases, 4 bases remained unmatched. This CDR3 contains 14 residues. The DNA of the CDR3 is TGTGCCAGCAGCAAAGGACAGGGAAATCAGCCCCAGCATTTT. The encoded protein is CASSKGQGNQPQHF.

Comment on this clonotype: A much larger clone differs from this one at a single base, so this may be a read error. The V gene is TRBV7-9, the J gene TRBJ2-1; D perhaps matches TRBD2 (6 bases). The CDR3 spans 15 residues. V lost 6 bases and J 3 bases, leaving 15 bases between the germline ends. CDR1 is SEHNR and CDR2 is FQNEAQ in the germline V gene (reference sequence). CDR3 bases: TGTGCCAGCAGAATCCCGGGACTCCTCTACAATGAGCAGTTCTTC. Translation: CASRIPGLLYNEQFF.

The J gene is TRBJ1-6, the V gene TRBV20-1; D not certain. Germline V CDR1 and CDR2: DFQATT, SNEGSKA (reference sequence). This CDR3 has 13 residues. The V and J ends lost 0 bases and 7 bases respectively, with 7 bases between them. CDR3 residues: CSAREQPNSPLHF. As DNA, the CDR3 is TGCAGTGCTAGAGAGCAGCCAAATTCACCCCTCCACTTT.

The rearrangement uses TRBV10-3 and TRBJ2-7; TRBD1 is a possible D gene (5 bases). CDR3 length: 14 amino acids. The germline V gene has CDR1 ENHRY and CDR2 SYGVKD. V gave up 4 bases and J gave up 1 base, with 11 bases separating them. The CDR3 region is CAISGSDISYEQYF. The CDR3, as DNA: TGTGCCATCAGTGGGTCGGACATTTCCTACGAGCAGTACTTC.

The chain has TRBV12-3 or TRBV12-4 and TRBJ1-5; 10 bases fit TRBD1. V was pared by 5 bases and J by 7 bases, with 5 bases of the junction left unmatched. The CDR3 runs 14 residues. The CDR3 protein is CASSPGQGKQPQHF. The CDR3 coding sequence is TGTGCCAGCAGTCCGGGACAGGGGAAGCAGCCCCAGCATTTT.

V is TRBV19 and J is TRBJ1-1; 7 positions agree with TRBD1. This CDR3 region has 13 residues. V shed 8 bases and J 1 base; nucleotides not matched to a gene: 4. In germline, CDR1 is LNHDA, CDR2 SQIVND (reference sequence). CDR3 coding DNA: TGTGCCAGTGCAGGGGGTCGGAACACTGAAGCTTTCTTT. This translates into CASAGGRNTEAFF.